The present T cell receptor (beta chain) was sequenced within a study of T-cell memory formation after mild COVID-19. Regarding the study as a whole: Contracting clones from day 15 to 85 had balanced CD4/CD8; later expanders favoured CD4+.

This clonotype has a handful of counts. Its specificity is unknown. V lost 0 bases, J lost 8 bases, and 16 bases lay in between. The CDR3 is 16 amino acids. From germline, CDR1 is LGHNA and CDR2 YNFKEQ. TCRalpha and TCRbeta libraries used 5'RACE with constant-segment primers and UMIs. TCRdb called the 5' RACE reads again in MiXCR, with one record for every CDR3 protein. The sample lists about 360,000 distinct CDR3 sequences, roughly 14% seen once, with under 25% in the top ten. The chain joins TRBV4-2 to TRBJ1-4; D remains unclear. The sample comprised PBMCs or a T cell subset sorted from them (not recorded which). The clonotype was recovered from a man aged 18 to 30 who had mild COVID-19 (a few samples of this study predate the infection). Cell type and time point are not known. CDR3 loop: CASSQEGLQIEEKLFF. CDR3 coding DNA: TGTGCCAGCAGCCAAGAAGGACTACAGATTGAAGAAAAACTGTTTTTT.